Following are 5 T cell receptor beta chains from one sample sequenced in a study of cytomegalovirus exposure and HLA in healthy donors. Both 60 Vbeta primers and 13 Jbeta primers went into the PCR. Method: immunoSEQ multiplex PCR; TCRdb's copy keeps in-frame clones and lacks some. The data contain 170,000 or so clones, around four fifths of them singletons. Material: PBMCs. These receptors were obtained from a woman in her thirties in good health and CMV-seronegative.

This sequence joins TRBV28 and TRBJ2-5; D is uncertain. The DNA end is a closer match to TRBJ2-7, so the J assignment may be wrong. Per the germline V gene, CDR1 is MDHEN and CDR2 is SYDVKM. CDR3 size: 11 residues. CDR3: CASSFTYEQYF. Written as DNA, the CDR3 is TGTGCCAGCAGTTTCACCTACGAGCAGTACTTC.

The chain has TRBV6-4 and TRBJ1-1; D is possibly TRBD1 (6 bases). The germline V and J ends were trimmed by 5 bases and 4 bases, with 11 bases remaining between them. The CDR3 is 13 residues long. Looked up from germline, CDR1 is MRHNA and CDR2 is SNTAGT. CDR3 loop: CASSLGGGTEAFF. Written as DNA, the CDR3 is TGTGCCAGCAGTTTAGGGGGGGGCACTGAAGCTTTCTTT.

This rearrangement joins TRBV27 to TRBJ2-1; 12 nucleotides match TRBD2. The CDR3 is made up of 16 amino acids. Germline values: CDR1 MNHEY, CDR2 SMNVEV (reference sequence). V dropped 6 bases and J dropped 7; count of bases not matched to a gene: 10. The CDR3 is CASSYPSGGARNEQFF. In DNA form, the CDR3 reads TGTGCCAGCAGCTACCCTAGCGGGGGGGCCCGTAATGAGCAGTTCTTC.

The chain uses TRBV19 and TRBJ2-2; D perhaps matches TRBD1 (6 bases). This CDR3 contains 16 residues. The V and J ends lost 6 bases and 3 bases respectively, with 17 bases between them. From germline, CDR1 is LNHDA and CDR2 SQIVND (reference sequence). The CDR3 DNA reads as TGTGCCAGTAGAACCTCAGGGGTTCGTGACACCGGGGAGCTGTTTTTT. The encoded protein is CASRTSGVRDTGELFF.

The rearrangement links TRBV7-3 to TRBJ2-2; tentative D call: TRBD1 (6 bases). V lost 5 bases to trimming and J lost 6 bases, with 13 bases between them. The CDR3 runs 14 residues. Germline V gives CDR1 SGHTA, CDR2 FQGTGA. The CDR3 spells CASSRLQGSGELFF. CDR3 in DNA: TGTGCCAGCAGCCGCCTCCAGGGGTCCGGGGAGCTGTTTTTT.